Included here is one T cell receptor (beta chain) sequence, with context. Its specificity is not known. The ends lost 2 bases at V and 6 bases at J; junction bases unmatched: 3. CDR1 and CDR2 (germline): SGHDN, FVKESK. This CDR3 has 13 amino acids. The data were obtained in a study of T cell responses to AZD1222 COVID-19 vaccine. Whole-study results and caveats: Spike-specific TCR depth and breadth grew after two AZD1222 doses. Donors skewed white British and female; clonal diversity was possibly underestimated. After the peak T cell response, and only then, were repertoires sampled. Among those given AZD1222, only 5 to 7 were seropositive at baseline.

Profiled with immunoSEQ multiplex PCR; TCRdb holds only in-frame clones, not every one. The sample shows more than 90,000 clones, roughly 90% of them seen only once. The material sequenced was peripheral blood, taken 28 days after the second AZD1222 dose. This sequence originates from an adult who received the AZD1222 COVID-19 vaccine. The rearrangement links TRBV14 to TRBJ1-2; 7 bases map to TRBD1. In DNA, the CDR3 is TGTGCCAGCAGCCAAATGACAGGGAATGGCTACACCTTC. Translation gives CASSQMTGNGYTF.